Shown below are 21 T cell receptor beta chains from a single sample sequenced in a study of cytomegalovirus exposure and HLA in healthy donors (dated by TCRdb to the late 2010s). Library preparation employed the immunoSEQ multiplex PCR assay. For the multiplex PCR, a mixture combining 60 forward primers for TCR Vbeta segments and 13 reverse primers for TCR Jbeta segments was used. TCRdb holds this immuneACCESS table with in-frame rearrangements only. Some clones are missing; in checked studies, unresolved V genes explain under half, and the rest has no known cause. This sample holds more than 150,000 clones; around 78% were observed only once. The ten largest make up roughly 7% of the sample. The sequencing sample was made of PBMCs. These receptor sequences come from a woman between 35 and 50 years old in good health and CMV-seropositive.

The genes are TRBV29-1 and TRBJ1-1; D unclear. The CDR3 loop spans 15 amino acids. V lost 3 bases, J lost 1 base, and 15 bases lay in between. CDR1 is SQVTM, CDR2 ANQGSEA, per germline. The CDR3 region has the DNA TGCAGCGTTGAGACCCTGGGAGACGGGAACACTGAAGCTTTCTTT. Its translation: CSVETLGDGNTEAFF. The whole variable domain, remainder taken from reference TRBV29-1 and TRBJ1-1, is SAVISQKPSRDICQRGTSLTIQCQVDSQVTMMFWYRQQPGQSLTLIATANQGSEATYESGFVIDKFPISRPNLTFSTLTVSNMSPEDSSIYLCSVETLGDGNTEAFFGQGTRLTVV.

CDR3 in DNA: TGTGCCAGCTCACCGCCGGACAGGGCCGAGTCCGGTGGCTACACCTTC. It is translated as CASSPPDRAESGGYTF. The chain combines TRBV18 with TRBJ1-2, with 8 bases that match TRBD1. CDR1 KGHSH and CDR2 LQKENI come from the germline V gene. There are 16 residues in the CDR3. J lost 7 bases, V lost 3 bases, and 13 bases had no gene match.

A remark on this clone: The germline gene is not matched at one end of the junction; a read error may be the cause. The rearrangement uses TRBV7-9 and TRBJ1-1, with D perhaps TRBD1 (5 bases). The length of the CDR3 is 12 residues. Germline loops: CDR1 SEHNR, CDR2 FQNEAQ (reference sequence). The CDR3 coding sequence is TGTTCCAGCAGCATGGTGGGGCGCGAAGCTTTCTTT. Amino acids: CSSSMVGREAFF.

This clone was seen just once. The rearrangement uses TRBV5-1 and TRBJ2-2, with TRBD2 as a possible D gene (5 bases). V lost 0 bases, J lost 8 bases, and 14 bases lay in between. The CDR3 has 15 residues. Germline CDR1 and CDR2: SGHRS and YFSETQ. This CDR3 is CASSLERTPLGELFF. Written as DNA, the CDR3 is TGCGCCAGCAGCTTGGAGCGGACCCCTCTTGGGGAGCTGTTTTTT.

A single count supports this clone. The DNA for the CDR3 is TGTGCCTGGAGATGGCGGGGGCCACGTAATCTGGGAAACACCATATATTTT. The encoded protein is CAWRWRGPRNLGNTIYF. J is TRBJ1-3 and V is TRBV30; maybe TRBD1 (6 bases). The V and J ends lost 3 bases and 4 bases respectively, with 22 bases between them. The CDR3 runs 17 residues. Germline V CDR1 and CDR2: GTSNPN, SVGIG (reference sequence).

This clone was found a few times. The chain recombines TRBV6-5 with TRBJ1-6; D unclear. CDR3 length: 13 amino acids. V was cut by 6 bases and J by 3 bases, with 6 bases left in between. Germline V CDR1 and CDR2: MNHEY, SVGAGI. This CDR3 is CASRQLYNSPLHF. The CDR3, as DNA: TGTGCCAGCAGACAGCTCTATAATTCACCCCTCCACTTT.

The rearrangement links TRBV9 to TRBJ1-2; D may be TRBD1 (6 bases). The V and J ends lost 3 bases and 4 bases respectively, with 16 bases between them. The CDR3 has 15 amino acids. The V gene's germline CDR1 is SGDLS and CDR2 YYNGEE. This chain's CDR3 is CASSEGPGGTYGYTF. CDR3 in DNA: TGTGCCAGCAGCGAGGGCCCGGGGGGCACCTATGGCTACACCTTC.

This sequence joins TRBV28 and TRBJ1-2; 8 positions match TRBD1. Germline loops: CDR1 MDHEN, CDR2 SYDVKM. The CDR3 is made up of 12 amino acids. Trimming removed 7 bases from V and 7 bases from J; junction bases left unmatched: 5. This CDR3 is CASTGGAGGYTF. The CDR3 region has the DNA TGTGCCAGCACAGGGGGCGCAGGTGGCTACACCTTC.

There are a few counts of this clone. The chain carries TRBV7-2 and TRBJ1-1; 7 bases align to TRBD1. J lost 4 bases, V lost 5 bases, and 7 bases had no gene match. This CDR3 is 14 amino acids long. Germline V gene sequence: CDR1 SGHTA, CDR2 FQGNSA. The CDR3 nucleotides read TGTGCCAGCAGCGACACCGGGACAGCCACTGAAGCTTTCTTT. Amino acid sequence: CASSDTGTATEAFF.

The V gene is TRBV16, the J gene TRBJ1-2; weak D call: TRBD1 (5 bases). V lost 0 bases, J lost 7 bases, and 6 bases lay in between. The CDR3 spans 12 residues. Germline CDR1 reads KGHSY; CDR2 reads FQNENV. The DNA for the CDR3 is TGTGCCAGCAGCCAATCAGGGGTTGGCTACACCTTC. As protein: CASSQSGVGYTF. Full variable domain (rest looked up from reference TRBV16 and TRBJ1-2): GEEVAQTPKHLVRGEGQKAKLYCAPIKGHSYVFWYQQVLKNEFKFLISFQNENVFDETGMPKERFSAKCLPNSPCSLEIQATKLEDSAVYFCASSQSGVGYTFGSGTRLTVV.

The CDR3 loop reads CASSVAGGITDTQYF. The DNA for the CDR3 is TGCGCCAGCAGTGTAGCGGGGGGGATCACAGATACGCAGTATTTT. J is TRBJ2-3 and V is TRBV5-1; 11 nucleotides align to TRBD2. The CDR3 has 15 residues. Per germline, CDR1 SGHRS and CDR2 YFSETQ. Trimming removed 5 bases from V and 2 bases from J; junction bases left unmatched: 4.

The V call is TRBV19, the J call TRBJ2-5; unclear D gene. V lost 3 bases and J lost 1, with 12 bases in between. The germline V gene has CDR1 LNHDA and CDR2 SQIVND (reference sequence). The CDR3 has 15 residues. DNA for the CDR3: TGTGCCAGTAGTATCGGGTGGATTTCCCAAGAGACCCAGTACTTC. Its translation is CASSIGWISQETQYF.

The gene calls are TRBV7-9 and TRBJ2-3; D unclear. Trimming stripped 5 bases from V and 2 bases from J, with 11 bases between. CDR1 is SEHNR, CDR2 FQNEAQ, per germline (reference sequence). CDR3 length equals 14 residues. In nucleotides, the CDR3 is TGTGCCAGCAGCCAAGACACCGTCACAGATACGCAGTATTTT. It encodes CASSQDTVTDTQYF.

The chain joins TRBV7-3 to TRBJ2-3, with TRBD2 identical over 7 bases. The J segment lost 5 bases and the V segment lost 5 bases, leaving 13 bases of the junction unmatched. The CDR3 runs to 16 residues. Germline CDR1 SGHTA, CDR2 FQGTGA. The CDR3 is CASSPSGGGVVDTQYF. DNA for the CDR3: TGTGCCAGCAGCCCTTCGGGCGGGGGAGTAGTAGATACGCAGTATTTT.

Notes on this clone: The sample holds other DNA sequences that translate to the same CDR3. The rearrangement joins TRBV2 to TRBJ1-2; a weak D match, TRBD1 (5 bases). CDR3 size: 13 residues. Trimming shortened V by 3 bases and J by 4 bases, and 9 bases separated the two germline ends. Germline V gene lookup returns CDR1 SNHLY and CDR2 FYNNEI. This CDR3 is CASSDRVRYGYTF. The CDR3 bases are TGTGCCAGCAGTGACAGGGTACGCTATGGCTACACCTTC.

The V gene is TRBV15, the J gene TRBJ2-3; D is perhaps TRBD2 (6 bases). The V and J ends lost 0 bases and 6 bases respectively, with 13 bases between them. CDR3 size: 15 residues. Germline lookup yields CDR1 LNHNV and CDR2 YYDKDF (reference sequence). CDR3 sequence: CATSRDGAGGDTQYF. CDR3 nucleotide sequence: TGTGCCACCAGCAGAGATGGTGCCGGGGGTGATACGCAGTATTTT.

The genes are TRBV20-1 and TRBJ2-5; D is possibly TRBD2 (6 bases). Germline V gives CDR1 DFQATT, CDR2 SNEGSKA (reference sequence). The CDR3 totals 11 residues. V gave up 3 bases and J gave up 10 bases, with 12 bases separating them. The CDR3 DNA sequence: TGCAGTGCTAGGCTCTCGGAGGGCCAGTACTTC. It yields the protein CSARLSEGQYF.

This clone occurred a few times. This chain joins TRBV9 and TRBJ2-5; D is perhaps TRBD1 (7 bases). From germline, CDR1 is SGDLS and CDR2 YYNGEE. V gave up 3 bases and J gave up 11 bases, with 26 bases separating them. The CDR3 sequence is 16 residues long. This CDR3 is CASSGESGTASREQYF. CDR3 bases: TGTGCCAGCAGCGGGGAATCCGGGACAGCGTCTCGGGAGCAGTACTTC.

The V gene is TRBV5-1, the J gene TRBJ1-2, with 11 bases that match TRBD1. CDR3 length: 14 amino acids. V lost 4 bases to trimming and J lost 8 bases; unmatched junction nucleotides: 7. The germline V gene encodes CDR1 SGHRS and CDR2 YFSETQ. The CDR3 nucleotides are TGCGCCAGCAGCAATGGACAGGGGGCTGGGGGCTACACCTTC. This codes for CASSNGQGAGGYTF.

The chain employs TRBV7-9 and TRBJ1-4, with 7 bases aligning to TRBD1. The germline V gene encodes CDR1 SEHNR and CDR2 FQNEAQ (reference sequence). V lost 2 bases, J lost 0 bases, and 12 bases stayed unmatched. This CDR3 contains 19 residues. DNA for the CDR3: TGTGCCAGCAGCTTAAGGGGGACAGCCCTGAGGCCAACTAATGAAAAACTGTTTTTT. As protein: CASSLRGTALRPTNEKLFF.

This chain links TRBV11-1 with TRBJ1-1, with no clear D. CDR3 length equals 14 residues. Between the trimmed V and J ends, which lost 5 bases and 1 base, there was a span of 11 bases. Germline V gives CDR1 SGHAT, CDR2 FQDESV (reference sequence). CDR3 protein: CASSTQPGNTEAFF. The CDR3 DNA reads as TGTGCCAGCAGCACTCAGCCGGGGAACACTGAAGCTTTCTTT.